These 15 T cell receptor beta chains share one sample of origin, sequenced in a study of blood T cell repertoires in COVID-19. TCRdb's table, derived via immunoSEQ multiplex PCR, lists solely in-frame clones and lacks some. The sample has about 55,000 clones; about nine tenths are singletons. Input material: peripheral blood. The receptors here all came from a man older than 75 with acute or convalescent COVID-19.

J is TRBJ1-2 and V is TRBV30; 8 bases match TRBD1. The junction had 8 bases not matched to a gene; V was cut back by 7 bases and J by 7 bases. The CDR3 length is 12 residues. Germline V CDR1 and CDR2: GTSNPN, SVGIG (reference sequence). This CDR3 is CALTPDRAGYTF. In nucleotides, the CDR3 is TGTGCCTTGACCCCGGACAGGGCTGGCTACACCTTC.

This chain links TRBV6-5 with TRBJ2-3; 11 bases are a match to TRBD2. The CDR3 contains 14 residues. CDR1 MNHEY and CDR2 SVGAGI come from the germline V gene. V gave up 7 bases and J gave up 4 bases; unmatched junction bases: 4. Here the CDR3 reads CASKPGLAADTQYF. The CDR3 DNA follows: TGTGCCAGCAAGCCGGGACTAGCGGCAGATACGCAGTATTTT.

This chain uses TRBV5-1 with TRBJ1-5; TRBD1 matches at 9 bases. The V gene end was trimmed by 4 bases and the J gene end by 2 bases; junction bases not matched to a gene: 10. Germline CDR1 reads SGHRS; CDR2 reads YFSETQ. There are 17 residues in the CDR3. This CDR3 reads CASSTGTGLNGNQPQHF. As DNA, the CDR3 is TGCGCCAGCAGCACCGGGACAGGGTTAAACGGCAATCAGCCCCAGCATTTT.

The genes are TRBV7-2 and TRBJ2-6; possibly TRBD2 for D (6 bases). Germline lookup yields CDR1 SGHTA and CDR2 FQGNSA. The CDR3 consists of 15 residues. Trimming pared 4 bases from V and 12 bases from J, leaving 19 bases between. The CDR3 DNA is TGTGCCAGCAGCTCCCAGGGAGCGGGCGCCCCCGTCCTGACTTTC. Amino acid sequence: CASSSQGAGAPVLTF. The full variable domain, rest sourced from reference TRBV7-2 and TRBJ2-6, is GAGVSQSPSNKVTEKGKDVELRCDPISGHTALYWYRQSLGQGLEFLIYFQGNSAPDKSGLPSDRFSAERTGGSVSTLTIQRTQQEDSAVYLCASSSQGAGAPVLTFGAGSRLTVL.

V gene TRBV11-2 combines with J gene TRBJ1-1; a weak D match, TRBD1 (5 bases). This CDR3 contains 14 residues. V was pared by 5 bases and J by 2 bases, with 12 bases between. Germline assignment: CDR1 SGHAT and CDR2 FQNNGV. The CDR3 here is CASSNRQINTEAFF. The CDR3, as DNA: TGTGCCAGCAGCAACCGACAGATTAACACTGAAGCTTTCTTT.

V usage is TRBV19 and J usage is TRBJ1-6; weak D call: TRBD1 (5 bases). V lost 2 bases, J lost 4 bases, and 9 bases lay in between. CDR1 and CDR2 from the germline V gene are LNHDA and SQIVND (reference sequence). CDR3 length equals 15 residues. The CDR3 DNA reads as TGTGCCAGTAGTATAAGGGGTGAATATAATTCACCCCTCCACTTT. Translation: CASSIRGEYNSPLHF.

The chain combines TRBV2 with TRBJ2-3; D may be TRBD1 (5 bases). Germline V gives CDR1 SNHLY, CDR2 FYNNEI. This CDR3 has 14 amino acids. With 5 bases removed from V and 0 bases from J, the gap between germline ends came to 9 bases. CDR3 sequence: CASSWTTSTDTQYF. CDR3 bases: TGTGCCAGCAGTTGGACAACTAGCACAGATACGCAGTATTTT.

The chain has TRBV10-3 and TRBJ2-7; TRBD1 aligns across 10 bases. The CDR3 covers 14 residues. Germline values: CDR1 ENHRY, CDR2 SYGVKD. The ends lost 10 bases at V and 1 base at J; junction bases unmatched: 7. The CDR3 DNA sequence: TGTGCCAGTGCTCGGGACAGGGGTTCCTACGAGCAGTACTTC. It specifies CASARDRGSYEQYF.

The chain links TRBV5-1 to TRBJ1-1; D not resolved. Trimming left V 4 bases short and J 3 bases short, with 10 bases between. CDR1 is SGHRS, CDR2 YFSETQ, per germline. This CDR3 region has 13 residues. CDR3 region: CASSVVPDTEAFF. In DNA, the CDR3 is TGCGCCAGCAGCGTGGTGCCGGACACTGAAGCTTTCTTT.

The genes are TRBV6-2 or TRBV6-3 and TRBJ1-4; TRBD1 aligns across 7 bases. Germline CDR1 reads MNHEY; CDR2 reads SVGEGT. The CDR3 consists of 17 residues. V lost 6 bases, J lost 2 bases, and 12 bases stayed unmatched. CDR3 in amino acids: CASSRDLRGRTNEKLFF. The CDR3 DNA is TGTGCCAGCAGCCGAGACCTAAGGGGGCGGACTAATGAAAAACTGTTTTTT.

This CDR3 is CASSLAGRGPAGGELFF. CDR3 bases: TGTGCCAGCAGCTTGGCCGGGCGGGGGCCAGCGGGCGGGGAGCTGTTTTTT. The rearrangement links TRBV5-4 to TRBJ2-2; maybe TRBD2 (7 bases). Germline-derived CDR1 and CDR2 are SGHNT and YYREEE (reference sequence). The CDR3 is 17 residues long. Trimming left V 0 bases short and J 7 bases short, with 19 bases between. The whole variable domain, remainder taken from reference TRBV5-4 and TRBJ2-2, is ETGVTQSPTHLIKTRGQQVTLRCSSQSGHNTVSWYQQALGQGPQFIFQYYREEENGRGNFPPRFSGLQFPNYSSELNVNALELDDSALYLCASSLAGRGPAGGELFFGEGSRLTVL.

V and J are TRBV5-1 and TRBJ1-1; D ambiguous. The CDR3 runs to 15 residues. Germline loops: CDR1 SGHRS, CDR2 YFSETQ. V shed 4 bases and J shed 5 bases, with 18 bases lying between them. The CDR3 here is CASSPLGGVGTEAFF. In DNA, the CDR3 is TGCGCCAGCAGCCCCCTCGGAGGCGTGGGAACTGAAGCTTTCTTT.

This clone was counted a single time. This chain connects TRBV29-1 to TRBJ2-7, with 10 positions matching TRBD1. With 7 bases clipped from V and 2 bases from J, the junction kept 5 bases outside the gene matches. The CDR3 has 13 residues. Germline CDR1 is SQVTM and CDR2 is ANQGSEA. CDR3 amino acids: CSALGQGAYEQYF. The CDR3, as DNA: TGCAGCGCCCTTGGACAGGGGGCCTACGAGCAGTACTTC.

The rearrangement joins TRBV15 to TRBJ1-5, with 8 bases aligning to TRBD1. In germline, CDR1 is LNHNV, CDR2 YYDKDF (reference sequence). V lost 4 bases and J lost 4; bases outside the gene matches: 6. The CDR3 length is 15 residues. The CDR3: CATSTYGQGNQPQHF. CDR3 DNA sequence: TGTGCCACCAGCACCTACGGACAGGGAAATCAGCCCCAGCATTTT. Full variable domain (rest looked up from reference TRBV15 and TRBJ1-5): DAMVIQNPRYQVTQFGKPVTLSCSQTLNHNVMYWYQQKSSQAPKLLFHYYDKDFNNEADTPDNFQSRRPNTSFCFLDIRSPGLGDTAMYLCATSTYGQGNQPQHFGDGTRLSIL.

The chain employs TRBV29-1 and TRBJ1-2; D is uncertain. This CDR3 contains 12 residues. V lost 4 bases and J 2 bases, leaving 8 bases between the germline ends. Germline assignment: CDR1 SQVTM and CDR2 ANQGSEA. CDR3 in amino acids: CSVGVENYGYTF. The CDR3 DNA follows: TGCAGCGTTGGCGTAGAAAACTATGGCTACACCTTC.